These T cell receptor beta chains were read from a single sample in a study of T cells after yellow fever vaccination. TCRdb recomputed calls from the 5' RACE reads with MiXCR, one row per CDR3 protein. The sample shows 500,000 to 650,000 distinct CDR3 sequences, about a sixth of them seen only once. The sequences come from PBMCs, collected more than 4 days after the first yellow fever vaccination. The receptors here all came from a man aged 18 to 29 who received the YFV17D yellow fever vaccine. CDR3s include the opening cysteine and the closing phenylalanine or tryptophan. D genes are given only for firm matches. Rows may omit the clone size; those that give it use once, few, many or a size class.

CDR3 protein: CASSRTSGEDQETQYF
CDR3 DNA: TGTGCCAGCAGTAGGACTAGCGGGGAAGACCAAGAGACCCAGTACTTC
CDR3 length: 16
D gene: TRBD2
J gene: TRBJ2-5
V gene: TRBV6-2/TRBV6-3
clone size: few

CDR3 protein: CSARLQGGSDQPQHF
CDR3 DNA: TGCAGTGCTAGACTTCAGGGAGGGTCGGATCAGCCCCAGCATTTT
CDR3 length: 15
D gene: .
J gene: TRBJ1-5
V gene: TRBV20-1
clone size: few

CDR3 protein: CASSRSPRSLVNTEAFF
CDR3 DNA: TGTGCCAGCAGCCGATCCCCCCGGTCCCTAGTGAACACTGAAGCTTTCTTT
CDR3 length: 17
D gene: .
J gene: TRBJ1-1
V gene: TRBV3-1
clone size: few

CDR3 protein: CASSAGTGGRAFF
CDR3 DNA: TGTGCCAGTAGTGCGGGGACAGGGGGCAGGGCTTTCTTT
CDR3 length: 13
D gene: TRBD1
J gene: TRBJ1-1
V gene: TRBV19
clone size: few

CDR3 protein: CARIIRATPLSGANVLTF
CDR3 DNA: TGCGCCAGGATTATTCGAGCCACTCCCCTCTCTGGGGCCAACGTCCTGACTTTC
CDR3 length: 18
D gene: .
J gene: TRBJ2-6
V gene: TRBV5-1
clone size: .

CDR3 protein: CASSHAKDEETQYF
CDR3 DNA: TGTGCCAGCAGCCACGCGAAGGACGAAGAGACCCAGTACTTC
CDR3 length: 14
D gene: .
J gene: TRBJ2-5
V gene: TRBV5-4
clone size: few

CDR3 protein: CASSGRTGGRETQYF
CDR3 DNA: TGTGCCAGCAGCGGACGGACAGGGGGTCGGGAGACCCAGTACTTC
CDR3 length: 15
D gene: TRBD1
J gene: TRBJ2-5
V gene: TRBV12-3/TRBV12-4
clone size: .

CDR3 protein: CASSLAFGVVSDEQFF
CDR3 DNA: TGCGCCAGCAGCTTGGCGTTTGGGGTGGTGTCCGATGAGCAGTTCTTC
CDR3 length: 16
D gene: .
J gene: TRBJ2-1
V gene: TRBV5-1
clone size: .

CDR3 protein: CASSQVWGTSSYNEQFF
CDR3 DNA: TGCGCCAGCAGCCAAGTTTGGGGGACCAGCTCCTACAATGAGCAGTTCTTC
CDR3 length: 17
D gene: .
J gene: TRBJ2-1
V gene: TRBV4-3
clone size: few

CDR3 protein: CASSRNNEQFF
CDR3 DNA: TGTGCCAGTAGTAGGAACAATGAGCAGTTCTTC
CDR3 length: 11
D gene: .
J gene: TRBJ2-1
V gene: TRBV19
clone size: few

CDR3 protein: CASSQQTGINTEAFF
CDR3 DNA: TGCGCCAGCAGCCAACAGACAGGGATCAACACTGAAGCTTTCTTT
CDR3 length: 15
D gene: TRBD1
J gene: TRBJ1-1
V gene: TRBV5-1
clone size: .

CDR3 protein: CASSLGPELYEQYF
CDR3 DNA: TGTGCCAGCAGCTTAGGACCGGAGCTTTACGAGCAGTACTTC
CDR3 length: 14
D gene: .
J gene: TRBJ2-7
V gene: TRBV11-2
clone size: .

CDR3 protein: CASSLGQGAGEQFF
CDR3 DNA: TGTGCCAGCAGCTTAGGTCAGGGGGCTGGCGAGCAGTTCTTC
CDR3 length: 14
D gene: TRBD1
J gene: TRBJ2-1
V gene: TRBV11-1
clone size: many

CDR3 protein: CASRGTATNEKLFF
CDR3 DNA: TGTGCCAGCAGAGGGACAGCAACTAATGAAAAACTGTTTTTT
CDR3 length: 14
D gene: TRBD1
J gene: TRBJ1-4
V gene: TRBV25-1
clone size: few

CDR3 protein: CASSLQQGSYTF
CDR3 DNA: TGTGCCAGCAGCTTACAACAGGGCAGCTACACCTTC
CDR3 length: 12
D gene: .
J gene: TRBJ1-2
V gene: TRBV7-3
clone size: .

CDR3 protein: CASSLERYEQYF
CDR3 DNA: TGTGCCAGCAGCTTGGAACGATACGAGCAGTACTTC
CDR3 length: 12
D gene: .
J gene: TRBJ2-7
V gene: TRBV5-1
clone size: many

CDR3 protein: CASSQEATTGGRYNEQFF
CDR3 DNA: TGTGCCAGCAGCCAAGAGGCGACGACGGGGGGGCGTTACAATGAGCAGTTCTTC
CDR3 length: 18
D gene: TRBD2
J gene: TRBJ2-1
V gene: TRBV4-2
clone size: few

CDR3 protein: CASSQEDSTIQYF
CDR3 DNA: TGCGCCAGCAGCCAAGAGGACAGTACCATTCAGTACTTC
CDR3 length: 13
D gene: .
J gene: TRBJ2-4
V gene: TRBV4-3
clone size: few

CDR3 protein: CSARGVRQETQYF
CDR3 DNA: TGCAGTGCTAGGGGGGTCAGGCAAGAGACCCAGTACTTC
CDR3 length: 13
D gene: .
J gene: TRBJ2-5
V gene: TRBV20-1
clone size: .

CDR3 protein: CASSFQIRSSYGYTF
CDR3 DNA: TGTGCCAGCAGCTTTCAGATCAGATCCAGCTATGGCTACACCTTC
CDR3 length: 15
D gene: .
J gene: TRBJ1-2
V gene: TRBV11-2
clone size: few

CDR3 protein: CASSYQISTGVPFF
CDR3 DNA: TGTGCCAGCAGTTACCAAATTTCAACAGGGGTTCCGTTCTTC
CDR3 length: 14
D gene: TRBD1
J gene: TRBJ2-1
V gene: TRBV6-2/TRBV6-3
clone size: few

CDR3 protein: CASSRPRIAEQFF
CDR3 DNA: TGTGCCAGCAGCCGTCCTAGGATTGCTGAGCAGTTCTTC
CDR3 length: 13
D gene: .
J gene: TRBJ2-1
V gene: TRBV4-2
clone size: .

CDR3 protein: CASSLVSRAYNGQFF
CDR3 DNA: TGCGCCAGCAGCTTGGTTTCCCGGGCTTACAATGGGCAGTTCTTC
CDR3 length: 15
D gene: .
J gene: TRBJ2-1
V gene: TRBV5-1
clone size: .

CDR3 protein: CASSLAGFDRATEAFF
CDR3 DNA: TGCGCCAGCAGCTTGGCCGGCTTTGACAGGGCCACTGAAGCTTTCTTT
CDR3 length: 16
D gene: TRBD1
J gene: TRBJ1-1
V gene: TRBV5-1
clone size: few

CDR3 protein: CASNSDALWDRGVYEQYF
CDR3 DNA: TGTGCCAGCAATTCCGACGCTCTCTGGGACAGGGGTGTCTACGAGCAGTACTTC
CDR3 length: 18
D gene: TRBD1
J gene: TRBJ2-7
V gene: TRBV6-2/TRBV6-3
clone size: .

CDR3 protein: CASSQETAQETQYF
CDR3 DNA: TGCGCCAGCAGCCAAGAAACAGCGCAAGAGACCCAGTACTTC
CDR3 length: 14
D gene: .
J gene: TRBJ2-5
V gene: TRBV4-1
clone size: many

CDR3 protein: CATSDPPNSDQFF
CDR3 DNA: TGTGCCACCAGTGATCCCCCTAACTCCGACCAGTTCTTC
CDR3 length: 13
D gene: .
J gene: TRBJ2-1
V gene: TRBV24-1
clone size: .

CDR3 protein: CASSTRLTGGSRSSYNEQFF
CDR3 DNA: TGTGCCAGCAGCACTAGACTAACGGGGGGTTCTAGGAGCTCCTACAATGAGCAGTTCTTC
CDR3 length: 20
D gene: TRBD2
J gene: TRBJ2-1
V gene: TRBV3-1
clone size: .

CDR3 protein: CASSQGRWGSPLHF
CDR3 DNA: TGTGCCAGCAGCCAAGGACGGTGGGGTTCACCCCTCCACTTT
CDR3 length: 14
D gene: .
J gene: TRBJ1-6
V gene: TRBV3-1
clone size: .

CDR3 protein: CSVVRGGRGEAFF
CDR3 DNA: TGCAGCGTTGTCCGGGGCGGTCGGGGTGAAGCTTTCTTT
CDR3 length: 13
D gene: .
J gene: TRBJ1-1
V gene: TRBV29-1
clone size: few

CDR3 protein: CASSLVSGTEAFF
CDR3 DNA: TGTGCCAGCAGTTTGGTATCGGGAACTGAAGCTTTCTTT
CDR3 length: 13
D gene: .
J gene: TRBJ1-1
V gene: TRBV6-2/TRBV6-3
clone size: many

CDR3 protein: CASSGEAVGDGQPQHF
CDR3 DNA: TGTGCCAGCAGCGGAGAGGCCGTGGGTGATGGTCAGCCCCAGCATTTT
CDR3 length: 16
D gene: .
J gene: TRBJ1-5
V gene: TRBV7-6
clone size: .

CDR3 protein: CASSLGQSFNEQFF
CDR3 DNA: TGTGCCAGCAGCCTGGGACAGTCGTTCAATGAGCAGTTCTTC
CDR3 length: 14
D gene: TRBD1
J gene: TRBJ2-1
V gene: TRBV28
clone size: few

CDR3 protein: CASKSTVGDTGELFF
CDR3 DNA: TGTGCCAGCAAAAGTACTGTGGGGGACACCGGGGAGCTGTTTTTT
CDR3 length: 15
D gene: .
J gene: TRBJ2-2
V gene: TRBV12-3/TRBV12-4
clone size: few

CDR3 protein: CATRWAVVTEAFF
CDR3 DNA: TGCGCCACCAGATGGGCCGTTGTCACTGAAGCTTTCTTT
CDR3 length: 13
D gene: .
J gene: TRBJ1-1
V gene: TRBV5-1
clone size: .

CDR3 protein: CASSQVPGLSYGYTF
CDR3 DNA: TGCGCCAGCAGCCAAGTACCGGGTCTAAGCTATGGCTACACCTTC
CDR3 length: 15
D gene: .
J gene: TRBJ1-2
V gene: TRBV4-1
clone size: few

CDR3 protein: CASSGEETQYF
CDR3 DNA: TGTGCCAGCAGCGGCGAGGAGACCCAGTACTTC
CDR3 length: 11
D gene: .
J gene: TRBJ2-5
V gene: TRBV9
clone size: few